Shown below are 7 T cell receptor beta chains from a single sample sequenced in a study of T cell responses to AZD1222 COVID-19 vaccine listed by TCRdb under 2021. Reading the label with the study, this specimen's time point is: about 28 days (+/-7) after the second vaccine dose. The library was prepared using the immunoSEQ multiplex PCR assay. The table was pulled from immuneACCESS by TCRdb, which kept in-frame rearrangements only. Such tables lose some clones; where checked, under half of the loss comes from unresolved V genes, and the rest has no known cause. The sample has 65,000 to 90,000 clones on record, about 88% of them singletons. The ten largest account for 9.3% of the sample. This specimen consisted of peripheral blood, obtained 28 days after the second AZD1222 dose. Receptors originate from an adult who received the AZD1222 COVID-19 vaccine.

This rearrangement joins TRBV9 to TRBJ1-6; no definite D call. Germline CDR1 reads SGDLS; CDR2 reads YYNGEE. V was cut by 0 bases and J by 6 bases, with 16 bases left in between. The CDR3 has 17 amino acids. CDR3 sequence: CASSVEGSTALNSPLHF. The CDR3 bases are TGTGCCAGCAGCGTAGAAGGGTCCACAGCCCTTAATTCACCCCTCCACTTT.

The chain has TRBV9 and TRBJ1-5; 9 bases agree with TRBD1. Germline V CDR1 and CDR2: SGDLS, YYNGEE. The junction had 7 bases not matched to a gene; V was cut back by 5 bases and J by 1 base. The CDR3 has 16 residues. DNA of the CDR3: TGTGCCAGCAGTGGTGGACAGGGGCCAAGCAATCAGCCCCAGCATTTT. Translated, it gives CASSGGQGPSNQPQHF.

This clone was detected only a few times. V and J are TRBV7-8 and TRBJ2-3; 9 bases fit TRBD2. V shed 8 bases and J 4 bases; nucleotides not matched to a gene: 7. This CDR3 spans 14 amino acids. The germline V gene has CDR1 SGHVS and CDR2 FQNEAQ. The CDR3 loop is CASGREGRPDTQYF. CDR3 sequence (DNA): TGTGCCAGCGGGCGGGAGGGCCGCCCAGATACGCAGTATTTT.

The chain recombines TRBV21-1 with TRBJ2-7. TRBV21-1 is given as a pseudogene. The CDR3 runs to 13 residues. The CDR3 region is CASSPRPKYEQYV. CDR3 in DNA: TGTGCCAGCAGCCCTCGGCCCAAATACGAGCAGTACGTC.

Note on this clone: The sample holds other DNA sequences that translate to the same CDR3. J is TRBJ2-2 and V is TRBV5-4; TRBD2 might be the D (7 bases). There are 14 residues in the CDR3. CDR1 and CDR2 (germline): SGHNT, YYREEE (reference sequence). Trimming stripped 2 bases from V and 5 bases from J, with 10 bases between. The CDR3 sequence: CASSLQGGTGELFF. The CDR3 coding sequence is TGTGCCAGCAGCTTACAGGGAGGGACCGGGGAGCTGTTTTTT.

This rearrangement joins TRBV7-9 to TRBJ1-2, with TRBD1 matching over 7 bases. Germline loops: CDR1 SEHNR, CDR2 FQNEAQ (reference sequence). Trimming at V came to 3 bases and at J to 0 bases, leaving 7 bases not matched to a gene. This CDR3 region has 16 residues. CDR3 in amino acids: CASSFRGQTTNYGYTF. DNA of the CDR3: TGTGCCAGCAGCTTTCGGGGACAGACTACTAACTATGGCTACACCTTC.

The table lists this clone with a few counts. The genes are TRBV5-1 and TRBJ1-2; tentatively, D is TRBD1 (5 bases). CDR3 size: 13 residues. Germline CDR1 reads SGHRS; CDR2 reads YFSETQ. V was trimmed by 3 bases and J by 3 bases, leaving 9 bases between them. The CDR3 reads CASSWQGDYGYTF. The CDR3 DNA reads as TGCGCCAGCAGCTGGCAGGGCGACTATGGCTACACCTTC.